This T cell receptor (beta chain) is drawn from a study of blood T cell repertoires in COVID-19. Assay used: immunoSEQ multiplex PCR; TCRdb lists only in-frame clones, some missing. The repertoire holds about 74,000 clones, with approximately 86% as singletons. CDR3 length: 11 amino acids. The V and J ends lost 0 bases and 6 bases respectively, with 4 bases between them. The germline V gene encodes CDR1 SGHDT and CDR2 YYEEEE. The sequence was obtained from a woman older than 75 with acute or convalescent COVID-19. This chain links TRBV5-6 with TRBJ2-7; no firm D call. Source material: peripheral blood. The chain's CDR3 is CASSLAFEQYF. The CDR3 DNA sequence: TGTGCCAGCAGCTTGGCCTTCGAGCAGTACTTC.